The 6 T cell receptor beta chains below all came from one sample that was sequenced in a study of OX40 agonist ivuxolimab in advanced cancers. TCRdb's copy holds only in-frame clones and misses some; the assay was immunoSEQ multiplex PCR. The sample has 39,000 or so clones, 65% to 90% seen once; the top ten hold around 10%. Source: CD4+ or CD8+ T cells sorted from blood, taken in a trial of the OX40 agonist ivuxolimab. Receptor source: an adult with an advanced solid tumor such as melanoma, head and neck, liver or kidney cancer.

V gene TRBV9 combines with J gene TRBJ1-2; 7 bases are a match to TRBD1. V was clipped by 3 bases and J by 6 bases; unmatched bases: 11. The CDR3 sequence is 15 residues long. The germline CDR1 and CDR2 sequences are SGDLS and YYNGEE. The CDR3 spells CASSGNTGDINGYTF. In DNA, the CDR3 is TGTGCCAGCAGCGGAAACACAGGGGACATCAATGGCTACACCTTC. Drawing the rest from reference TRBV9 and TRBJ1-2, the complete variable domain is DSGVTQTPKHLITATGQRVTLRCSPRSGDLSVYWYQQSLDQGLQFLIQYYNGEERAKGNILERFSAQQFPDLHSELNLSSLELGDSALYFCASSGNTGDINGYTFGSGTRLTVV.

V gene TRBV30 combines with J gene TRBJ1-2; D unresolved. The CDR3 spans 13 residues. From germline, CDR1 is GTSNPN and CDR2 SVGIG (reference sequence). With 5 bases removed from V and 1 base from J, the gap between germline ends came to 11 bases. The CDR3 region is CAWGIGVNYGYTF. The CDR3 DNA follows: TGTGCCTGGGGGATCGGGGTTAACTATGGCTACACCTTC.

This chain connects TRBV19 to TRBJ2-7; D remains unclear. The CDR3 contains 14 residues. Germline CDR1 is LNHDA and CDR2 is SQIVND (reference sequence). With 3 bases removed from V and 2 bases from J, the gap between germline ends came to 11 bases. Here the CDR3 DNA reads TGTGCCAGTAGTATTGGAATCGAAACCTACGAGCAGTACTTC. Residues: CASSIGIETYEQYF.

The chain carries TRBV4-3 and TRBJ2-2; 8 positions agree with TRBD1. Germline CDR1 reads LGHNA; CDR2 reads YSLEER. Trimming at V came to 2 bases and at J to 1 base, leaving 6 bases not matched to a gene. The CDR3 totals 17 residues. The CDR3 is CASSQLMDRENTGELFF. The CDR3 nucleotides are TGCGCCAGCAGCCAATTGATGGACAGGGAGAACACCGGGGAGCTGTTTTTT.

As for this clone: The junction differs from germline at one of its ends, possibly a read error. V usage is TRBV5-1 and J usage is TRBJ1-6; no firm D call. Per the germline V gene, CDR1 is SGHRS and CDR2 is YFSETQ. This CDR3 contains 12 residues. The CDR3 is CASRLGNSPLHF. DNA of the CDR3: TGCGCCAGCAGGTTGGGGAATTCACCCCTCCACTTT.

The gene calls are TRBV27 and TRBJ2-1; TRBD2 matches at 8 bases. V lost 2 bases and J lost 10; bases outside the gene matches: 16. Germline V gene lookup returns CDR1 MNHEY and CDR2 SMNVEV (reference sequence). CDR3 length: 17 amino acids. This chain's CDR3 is CASSLLSGIYLGMEQFF. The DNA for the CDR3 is TGTGCCAGCAGTTTACTTAGCGGGATTTATTTAGGAATGGAGCAGTTCTTC.